This TCR beta chain emerged from a study of shared clonotypes between healthy human individuals. Each of the donors was a healthy adult who was HIV-negative and had not had a recent acute infection or vaccination. Each sample came from a Caucasian adult donor living in Nashville, Tennessee. Sequencing was performed with immunoSEQ multiplex PCR; in TCRdb, only in-frame clones are kept and a portion is missing. The table lists around 1,000,000 clones, 77% of them singletons. V was shortened by 5 bases and J by 8 bases, with 18 bases between the two germline ends. This CDR3 is 14 amino acids long. Per germline, CDR1 MNHNY and CDR2 SVGAGI (reference sequence). With regard to this clone: The antigen remains undetermined.

Study results and limitations: Non-shared clonotypes had lower generation probabilities than those shared by all four donors.

Material: memory CD4+ T cells from PBMCs. The sample's subset: CD45RA-negative fraction. This receptor was obtained from a man aged 18 to 30 in good health. Some clones in this sample may be carry-over from other donors' samples. V usage is TRBV6-6 and J usage is TRBJ1-2; possible D gene TRBD1, 6 bases. CDR3 coding DNA: TGTGCCAGCAGTCCCTTTGGGGGGGCGTTGGGCTACACCTTC. Translating gives CASSPFGGALGYTF.